This is a list of T cell receptor beta chains from one sample in a study of blood T cell repertoires in COVID-19. Assay used: immunoSEQ multiplex PCR; TCRdb lists only in-frame clones, some missing. This table has 70,000 to 90,000 clones, approximately 86% appearing once. The sample was peripheral blood. The receptors were gathered from a man older than 75 with active or convalescent COVID-19. CDR3s include the opening cysteine and the closing phenylalanine or tryptophan. The D gene is left open where the match is weak.

cdr3_aa,d_call,j_call,v_call
CASDEGETQYF,-,TRBJ2-5,TRBV6-1
CAIKPGQGHEQFF,TRBD1,TRBJ2-1,TRBV10-3
CASSLGQGRPPTNEKLFF,TRBD1,TRBJ1-4,TRBV5-1
CASSLGSETQYF,-,TRBJ2-5,TRBV5-1
CASSLWGRGQPYGYTF,TRBD1,TRBJ1-2,TRBV5-6
CASSAGQGYGYTF,TRBD1,TRBJ1-2,TRBV7-9
CAISESGGSRGKLFF,-,TRBJ1-4,TRBV10-3
CARSRRTGPYGYTF,TRBD1,TRBJ1-2,TRBV5-3
CASSVAGDGYNEQFF,-,TRBJ2-1,TRBV9
CASSQGLAVAQYF,-,TRBJ2-3,TRBV7-2
CASSLSRTEAFF,-,TRBJ1-1,TRBV3-1/TRBV3-2
CATSGRQGTGANVLTF,-,TRBJ2-6,TRBV24-1
CASSQQGQGYTF,-,TRBJ1-2,TRBV5-1
CASSLGQTGFSNQPQHF,-,TRBJ1-5,TRBV7-2
CASSQDPGQRNTEAFF,TRBD1,TRBJ1-1,TRBV4-1
CASRLQGSGANVLTF,-,TRBJ2-6,TRBV27
CASSPTGSVNTEAFF,-,TRBJ1-1,TRBV5-1